These T cell receptor beta chains were read from a single sample in a study of response to subunit inactivated influenza vaccine. One entry per CDR3 protein results from TCRdb running MiXCR on the RT-PCR reads. The sample yields roughly 150,000 distinct CDR3 sequences, approximately 10% seen once. This sample comprised non-naive T cells sorted from PBMCs, obtained roughly 47 days after vaccination. These receptors originate from a man between 50 and 59 years old who received an inactivated influenza vaccine. Each CDR3 is given with its conserved first and last residue. D genes are given only for firm matches. Clone size appears in some rows only: once, few, many, or a class for an expanded clone.

j_call | d_call | clone_size | v_call | cdr3_nt | cdr3_aa
TRBJ2-5 | - | few | TRBV5-1 | TGCGCCAGCAGCTTGGCAACAGCGCACCAAGAGACCCAGTACTTC | CASSLATAHQETQYF
TRBJ2-3 | - | few | TRBV4-1 | TGCGCCAGCAGCCGACGGGACTTTAGCACAGATACGCAGTATTTT | CASSRRDFSTDTQYF
TRBJ2-3 | - | many | TRBV20-1 | TGCAGTGCTGGAACCTCCCTGGGCACAGATACGCAGTATTTT | CSAGTSLGTDTQYF
TRBJ1-2 | - | few | TRBV11-2 | TGTGCCAGCAGGCGAACGGACGAAGCTAACTATGGCTACACCTTC | CASRRTDEANYGYTF
TRBJ2-5 | - | many | TRBV9 | TGTGCCAGCAGCGTAGGGTGGAGTCAAGAGACCCAGTACTTC | CASSVGWSQETQYF
TRBJ2-1 | TRBD2 | few | TRBV18 | TGTGCCAGCTCACCACCGAATAGCGGGGGGGCAAGTGAGCAGTTCTTC | CASSPPNSGGASEQFF
TRBJ2-6 | TRBD1 | - | TRBV6-2/TRBV6-3 | TGTGCCAGCAGAGTGAGACAGGGGGCTGGGGCCAACGTCCTGACTTTC | CASRVRQGAGANVLTF
TRBJ2-7 | - | - | TRBV6-5 | TGTGCCAGCGCGGGACCCTACGAGCAGTACTTC | CASAGPYEQYF
TRBJ2-2 | - | many | TRBV4-3 | TGCGCCAGCAGCCAAGATTTCGGGGGGAACACCGGGGAGCTGTTTTTT | CASSQDFGGNTGELFF
TRBJ2-3 | TRBD1 | few | TRBV7-9 | TGTGCCAGCAGCCTCGGGACAGACATAACAGATACGCAGTATTTT | CASSLGTDITDTQYF
TRBJ2-7 | - | many | TRBV28 | TGTGCCAGCAGTTTCACCGGACTAAACGAGCAGTACTTC | CASSFTGLNEQYF
TRBJ2-7 | - | many | TRBV20-1 | TGCAGTGCCTTCAGGGGGGCAATTGTCGAGCAGTACTTC | CSAFRGAIVEQYF
TRBJ1-5 | - | few | TRBV20-1 | TGCAGTGCGGACCTCCGTGGGCAAGGCAATCAGCCCCAGCATTTT | CSADLRGQGNQPQHF
TRBJ1-6 | - | many | TRBV28 | TGTGCCGCCCGGGAGACCAATAATTCACCCCTCCACTTT | CAARETNNSPLHF
TRBJ2-3 | - | many | TRBV5-1 | TGCGCCAGCAGGCCAACGGTTGACACAGATACGCAGTATTTT | CASRPTVDTDTQYF